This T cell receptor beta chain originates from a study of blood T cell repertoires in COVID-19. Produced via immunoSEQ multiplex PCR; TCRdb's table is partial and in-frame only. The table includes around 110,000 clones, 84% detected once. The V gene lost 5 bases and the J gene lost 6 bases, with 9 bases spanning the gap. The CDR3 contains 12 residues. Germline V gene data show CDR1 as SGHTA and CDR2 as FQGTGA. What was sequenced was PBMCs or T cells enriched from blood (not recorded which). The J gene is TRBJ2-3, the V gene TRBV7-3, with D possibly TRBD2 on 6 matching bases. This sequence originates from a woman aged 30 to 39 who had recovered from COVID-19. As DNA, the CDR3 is TGTGCCAGCAGCCTAAGCGGGGATACGCAGTATTTT. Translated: CASSLSGDTQYF.